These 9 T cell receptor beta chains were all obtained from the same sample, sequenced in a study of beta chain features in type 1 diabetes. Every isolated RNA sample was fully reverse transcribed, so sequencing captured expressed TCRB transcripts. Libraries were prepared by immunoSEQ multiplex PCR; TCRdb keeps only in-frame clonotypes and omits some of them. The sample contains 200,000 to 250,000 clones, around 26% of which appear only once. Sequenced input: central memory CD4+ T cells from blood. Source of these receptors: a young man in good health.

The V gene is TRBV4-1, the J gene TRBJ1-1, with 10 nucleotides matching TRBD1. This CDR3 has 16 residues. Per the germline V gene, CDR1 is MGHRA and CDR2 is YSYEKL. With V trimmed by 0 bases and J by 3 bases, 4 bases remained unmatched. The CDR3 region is CASSQDPDRGHTEAFF. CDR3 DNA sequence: TGCGCCAGCAGCCAAGATCCCGACAGGGGGCACACTGAAGCTTTCTTT.

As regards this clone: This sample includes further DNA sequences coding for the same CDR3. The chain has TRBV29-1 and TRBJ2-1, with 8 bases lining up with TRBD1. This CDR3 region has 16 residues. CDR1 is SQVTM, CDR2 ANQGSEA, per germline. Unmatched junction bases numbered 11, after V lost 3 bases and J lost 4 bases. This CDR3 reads CSVDRGVGQAYNEQFF. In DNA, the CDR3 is TGCAGCGTTGATAGGGGGGTGGGACAGGCTTACAATGAGCAGTTCTTC.

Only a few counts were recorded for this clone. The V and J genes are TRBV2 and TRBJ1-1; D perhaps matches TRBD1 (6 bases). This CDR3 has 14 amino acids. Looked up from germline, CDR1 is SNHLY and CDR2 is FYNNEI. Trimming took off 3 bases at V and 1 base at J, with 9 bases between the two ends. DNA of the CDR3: TGTGCCAGCAGTGACGGACAGAAGAACACTGAAGCTTTCTTT. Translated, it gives CASSDGQKNTEAFF.

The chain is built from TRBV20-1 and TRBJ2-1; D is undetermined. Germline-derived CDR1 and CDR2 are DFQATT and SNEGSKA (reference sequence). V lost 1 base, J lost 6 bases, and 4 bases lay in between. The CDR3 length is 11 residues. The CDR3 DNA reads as TGCAGTGCTAGAGGGTCCAATGAGCAGTTCTTC. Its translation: CSARGSNEQFF.

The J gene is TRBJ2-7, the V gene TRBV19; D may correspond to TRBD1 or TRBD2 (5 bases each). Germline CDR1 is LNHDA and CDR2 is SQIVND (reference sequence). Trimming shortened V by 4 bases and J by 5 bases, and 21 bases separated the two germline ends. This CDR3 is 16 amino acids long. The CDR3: CASSTRDAREDDEQYF. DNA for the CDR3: TGTGCCAGTAGTACGAGGGACGCCCGTGAGGACGACGAGCAGTACTTC.

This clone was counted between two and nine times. The chain's CDR3 is CASSEDGRRANYGYTF. DNA for the CDR3: TGTGCCAGCAGTGAAGATGGACGTAGGGCGAACTATGGCTACACCTTC. The gene calls are TRBV2 and TRBJ1-2; D gene ambiguous. There are 16 residues in the CDR3. Germline values: CDR1 SNHLY, CDR2 FYNNEI. V was clipped by 1 base and J by 2 bases, with 14 bases between them.

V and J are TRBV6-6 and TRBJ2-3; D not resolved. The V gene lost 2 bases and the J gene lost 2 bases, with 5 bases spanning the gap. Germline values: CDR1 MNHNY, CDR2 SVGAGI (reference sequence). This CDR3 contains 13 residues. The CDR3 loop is CASSYPNTDTQYF. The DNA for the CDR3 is TGTGCCAGCAGTTACCCGAACACAGATACGCAGTATTTT.

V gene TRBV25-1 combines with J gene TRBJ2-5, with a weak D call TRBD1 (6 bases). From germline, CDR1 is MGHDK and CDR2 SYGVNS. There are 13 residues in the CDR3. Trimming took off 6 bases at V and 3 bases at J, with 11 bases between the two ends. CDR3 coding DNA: TGTGCCAGCAGCCACCGGACAGAAGAGACCCAGTACTTC. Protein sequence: CASSHRTEETQYF.

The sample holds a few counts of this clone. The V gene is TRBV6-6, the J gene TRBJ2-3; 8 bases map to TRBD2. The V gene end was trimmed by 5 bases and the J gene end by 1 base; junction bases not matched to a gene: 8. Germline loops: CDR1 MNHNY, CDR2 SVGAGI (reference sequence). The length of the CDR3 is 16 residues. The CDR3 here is CASSPRRAGGTDTQYF. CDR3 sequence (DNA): TGTGCCAGCAGTCCTCGCAGAGCGGGGGGCACAGATACGCAGTATTTT.